The entry that follows covers one TCR beta chain sequence. Germline assignment: CDR1 SNHLY and CDR2 FYNNEI. V was cut by 6 bases and J by 5 bases, with 10 bases left in between. The CDR3 totals 12 residues. This PCR relied on a set of 60 Vbeta primers and 13 Jbeta primers. TCRdb's table, derived via immunoSEQ multiplex PCR, lists solely in-frame clones and lacks some. Of about 95,000 clones listed, approximately 80% are singletons. These data originate in a study of cytomegalovirus exposure and HLA in healthy donors. Material: PBMCs. V usage is TRBV2 and J usage is TRBJ2-5; D call uncertain. This clonotype was obtained from a woman between 40 and 50 years old in good health and CMV-seropositive. Here the CDR3 DNA reads TGTGCCAGCAGGGCCTTGGCCGAGACCCAGTACTTC. It is translated as CASRALAETQYF.